A single T cell receptor (beta chain) is shown here with its context. What it binds is unknown. Unique molecular identifiers were incorporated during preparation of the TCRbeta library. TCRdb itself ran the PCR reads through MiXCR, one entry per CDR3 protein. Of some 200,000 distinct CDR3 sequences in the sample, 6.6% were seen once. Germline CDR1 MDHEN, CDR2 SYDVKM. The CDR3 is 14 residues long. Trimming removed 8 bases at V and 2 bases at J, with 15 bases between. The record originates from a study of T-cell reconstitution after alpha-beta-depleted transplantation in children. Broader study findings: Expanded graft clones, several hundred of them, were reportedly the source of alpha-beta T cells about two months after transplant. Surviving recipient T cells and thymic progenitors produced the high day-60 TCRbeta diversity seen in some patients.

V usage is TRBV28 and J usage is TRBJ1-2, with D possibly being TRBD1 (6 bases). Sample: PBMCs, taken before TCRalphabeta/CD19-depleted stem cell transplant. The clonotype comes from a boy under 10 years old with acute lymphoblastic leukemia, due to receive a stem cell transplant. CDR3 sequence (DNA): TGTGCCAGCGTAGAGTACAGGGAAAACTATGGCTACACCTTC. This translates into CASVEYRENYGYTF.